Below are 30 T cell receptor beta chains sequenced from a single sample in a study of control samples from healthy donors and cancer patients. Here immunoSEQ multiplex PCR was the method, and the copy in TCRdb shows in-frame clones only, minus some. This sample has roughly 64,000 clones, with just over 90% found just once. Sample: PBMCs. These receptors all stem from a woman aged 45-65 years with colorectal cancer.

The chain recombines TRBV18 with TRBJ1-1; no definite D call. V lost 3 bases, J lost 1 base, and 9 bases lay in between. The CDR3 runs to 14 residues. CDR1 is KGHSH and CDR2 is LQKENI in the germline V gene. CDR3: CASSPNSENTEAFF. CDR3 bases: TGTGCCAGCTCACCGAACAGCGAGAACACTGAAGCTTTCTTT.

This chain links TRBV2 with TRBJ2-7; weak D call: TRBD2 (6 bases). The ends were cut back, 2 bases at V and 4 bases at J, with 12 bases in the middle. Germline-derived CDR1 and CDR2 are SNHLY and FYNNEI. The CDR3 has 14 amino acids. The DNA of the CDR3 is TGTGCCAGCAGTGAATACGCGGGGAGATACGAGCAGTACTTC. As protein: CASSEYAGRYEQYF.

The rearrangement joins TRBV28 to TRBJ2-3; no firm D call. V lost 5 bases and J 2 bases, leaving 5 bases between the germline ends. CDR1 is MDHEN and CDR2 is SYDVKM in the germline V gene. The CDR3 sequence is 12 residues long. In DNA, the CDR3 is TGTGCCAGCAGTCCGGTCACAGATACGCAGTATTTT. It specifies CASSPVTDTQYF.

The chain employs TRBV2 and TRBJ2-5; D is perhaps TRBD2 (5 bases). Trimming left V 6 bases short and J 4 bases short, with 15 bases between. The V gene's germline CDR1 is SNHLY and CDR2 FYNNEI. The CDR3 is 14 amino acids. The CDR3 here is CASSPTTQGETQYF. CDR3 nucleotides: TGTGCCAGCAGCCCGACTACTCAAGGAGAGACCCAGTACTTC.

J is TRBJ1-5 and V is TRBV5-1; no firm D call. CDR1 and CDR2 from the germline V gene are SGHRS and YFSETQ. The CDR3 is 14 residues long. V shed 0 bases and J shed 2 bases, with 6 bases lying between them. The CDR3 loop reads CASSLDYGNQPQHF. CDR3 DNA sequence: TGCGCCAGCAGCTTGGATTATGGCAATCAGCCCCAGCATTTT.

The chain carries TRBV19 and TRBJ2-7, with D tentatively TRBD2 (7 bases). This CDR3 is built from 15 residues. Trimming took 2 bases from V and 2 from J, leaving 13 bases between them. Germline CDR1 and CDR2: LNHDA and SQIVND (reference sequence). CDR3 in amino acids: CASSIRFGGPYEQYF. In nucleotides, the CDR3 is TGTGCCAGTAGTATAAGGTTCGGGGGGCCCTACGAGCAGTACTTC.

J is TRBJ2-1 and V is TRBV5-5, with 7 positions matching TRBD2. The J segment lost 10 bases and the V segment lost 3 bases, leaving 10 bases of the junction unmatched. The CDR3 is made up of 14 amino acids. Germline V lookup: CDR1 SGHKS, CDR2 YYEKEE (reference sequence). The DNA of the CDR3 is TGTGCCAGCAGCTCTGGCGGGAGACTTGTGGAGCAGTTCTTC. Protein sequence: CASSSGGRLVEQFF. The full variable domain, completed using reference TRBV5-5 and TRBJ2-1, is DAGVTQSPTHLIKTRGQQVTLRCSPISGHKSVSWYQQVLGQGPQFIFQYYEKEERGRGNFPDRFSARQFPNYSSELNVNALLLGDSALYLCASSSGGRLVEQFFGPGTRLTVL.

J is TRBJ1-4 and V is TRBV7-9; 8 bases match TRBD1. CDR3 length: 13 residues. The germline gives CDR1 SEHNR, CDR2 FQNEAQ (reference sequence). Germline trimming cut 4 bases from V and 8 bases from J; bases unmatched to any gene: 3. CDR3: CASSYRGEEKLFF. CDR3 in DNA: TGTGCCAGCAGCTACAGGGGGGAAGAAAAACTGTTTTTT.

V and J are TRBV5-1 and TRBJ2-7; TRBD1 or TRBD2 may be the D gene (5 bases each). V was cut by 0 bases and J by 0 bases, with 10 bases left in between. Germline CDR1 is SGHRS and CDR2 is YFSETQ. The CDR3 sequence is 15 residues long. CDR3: CASSLGDLSSYEQYF. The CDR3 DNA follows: TGCGCCAGCAGCTTGGGGGACCTTAGCTCCTACGAGCAGTACTTC.

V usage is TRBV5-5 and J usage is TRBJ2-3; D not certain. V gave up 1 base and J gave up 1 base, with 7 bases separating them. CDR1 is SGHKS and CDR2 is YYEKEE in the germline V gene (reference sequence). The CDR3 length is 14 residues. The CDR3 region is CASSLFLGTDTQYF. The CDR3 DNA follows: TGTGCCAGCAGCTTGTTCCTCGGCACAGATACGCAGTATTTT.

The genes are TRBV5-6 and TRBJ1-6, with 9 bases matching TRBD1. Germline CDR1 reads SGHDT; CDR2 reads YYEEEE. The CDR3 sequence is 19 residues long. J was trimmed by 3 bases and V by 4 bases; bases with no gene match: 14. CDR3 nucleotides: TGTGCCAGCAGCCCCAACACGGGACAGGGATTTATCTATAATTCACCCCTCCACTTT. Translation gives CASSPNTGQGFIYNSPLHF.

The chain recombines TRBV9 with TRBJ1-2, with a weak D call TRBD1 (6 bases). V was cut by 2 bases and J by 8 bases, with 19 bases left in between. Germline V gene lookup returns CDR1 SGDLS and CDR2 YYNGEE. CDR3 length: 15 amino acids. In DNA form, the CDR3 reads TGTGCCAGCAGCGTCGGGGTCCGGGGGCGAGACGGCTACACCTTC. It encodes CASSVGVRGRDGYTF.

In DNA form, the CDR3 reads TGTGCCAGCAGCTTAGACACCCCGAACACTGAAGCTTTCTTT. It encodes CASSLDTPNTEAFF. The genes are TRBV7-8 and TRBJ1-1; D is unresolved. Trimming cost V 1 base and J 1 base, with 7 bases left between them. Germline V gene sequence: CDR1 SGHVS, CDR2 FQNEAQ. This CDR3 comprises 14 residues.

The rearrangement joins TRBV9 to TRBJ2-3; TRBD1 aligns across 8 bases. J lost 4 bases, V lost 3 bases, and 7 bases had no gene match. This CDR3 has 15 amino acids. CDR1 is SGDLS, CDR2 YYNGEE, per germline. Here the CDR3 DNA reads TGTGCCAGCAGCGCAGGGACAGGAGGATCAGATACGCAGTATTTT. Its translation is CASSAGTGGSDTQYF.

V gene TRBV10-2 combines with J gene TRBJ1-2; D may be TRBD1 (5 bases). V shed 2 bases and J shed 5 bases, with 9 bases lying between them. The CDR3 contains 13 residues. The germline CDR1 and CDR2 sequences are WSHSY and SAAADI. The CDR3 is CASSEQQVYGYTF. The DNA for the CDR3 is TGCGCCAGCAGTGAGCAACAGGTATATGGCTACACCTTC.

The CDR3 protein is CATSSRSRGGNEQFF. CDR3 coding DNA: TGTGCCACCAGCTCCCGATCAAGGGGAGGTAATGAGCAGTTCTTC. J is TRBJ2-1 and V is TRBV15; D is possibly TRBD2 (6 bases). The CDR3 is 15 amino acids. CDR1 and CDR2 (germline): LNHNV, YYDKDF (reference sequence). V was trimmed by 5 bases and J by 7 bases, leaving 18 bases between them.

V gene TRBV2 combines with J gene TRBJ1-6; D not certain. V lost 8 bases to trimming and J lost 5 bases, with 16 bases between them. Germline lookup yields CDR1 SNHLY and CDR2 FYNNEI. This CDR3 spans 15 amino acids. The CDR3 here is CASVKSTVNNSPLHF. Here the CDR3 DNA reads TGTGCCAGCGTCAAGTCGACGGTGAATAATTCACCCCTCCACTTT.

The CDR3 nucleotides read TGTGCCAGCAGCTTAGAGGGATCCGACTATGGCTACACCTTC. Translation gives CASSLEGSDYGYTF. This sequence joins TRBV7-3 and TRBJ1-2; no reliable D call. There are 14 residues in the CDR3. The germline CDR1 and CDR2 sequences are SGHTA and FQGTGA. The germline V and J ends were trimmed by 2 bases and 3 bases, with 10 bases remaining between them.

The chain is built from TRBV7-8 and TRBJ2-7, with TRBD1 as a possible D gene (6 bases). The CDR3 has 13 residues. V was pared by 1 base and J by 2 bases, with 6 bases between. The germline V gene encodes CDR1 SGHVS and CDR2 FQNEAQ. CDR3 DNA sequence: TGTGCCAGCAGCTTAGACAGGGCCTACGAGCAGTACTTC. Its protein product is CASSLDRAYEQYF.

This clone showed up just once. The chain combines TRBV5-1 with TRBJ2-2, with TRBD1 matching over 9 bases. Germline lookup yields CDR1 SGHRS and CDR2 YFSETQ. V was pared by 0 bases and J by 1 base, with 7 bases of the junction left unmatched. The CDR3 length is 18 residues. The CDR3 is CASSLGFGTGLNTGELFF. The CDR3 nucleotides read TGCGCCAGCAGCTTGGGATTTGGGACAGGGTTGAACACCGGGGAGCTGTTTTTT.

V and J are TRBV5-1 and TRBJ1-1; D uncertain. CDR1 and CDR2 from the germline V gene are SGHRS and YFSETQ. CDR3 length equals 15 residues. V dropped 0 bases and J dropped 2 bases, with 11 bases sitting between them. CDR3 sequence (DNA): TGCGCCAGCAGCTTGGAACCCCGGAGAAACACTGAAGCTTTCTTT. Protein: CASSLEPRRNTEAFF.

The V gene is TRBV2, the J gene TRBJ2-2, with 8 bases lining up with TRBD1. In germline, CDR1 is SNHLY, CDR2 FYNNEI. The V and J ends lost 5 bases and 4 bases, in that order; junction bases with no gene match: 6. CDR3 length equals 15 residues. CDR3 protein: CASSIGTGFTGELFF. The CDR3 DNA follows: TGTGCCAGCAGTATCGGGACAGGCTTCACCGGGGAGCTGTTTTTT.

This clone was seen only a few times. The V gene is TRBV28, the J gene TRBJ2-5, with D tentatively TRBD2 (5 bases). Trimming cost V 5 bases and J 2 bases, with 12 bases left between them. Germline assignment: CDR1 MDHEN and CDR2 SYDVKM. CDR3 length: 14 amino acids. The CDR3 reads CASSPHEGQETQYF. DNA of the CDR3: TGTGCCAGCAGTCCTCATGAGGGACAAGAGACCCAGTACTTC.

The CDR3 is CASSAGQGKSSYEQYF. The CDR3 DNA reads as TGTGCCAGCAGCGCCGGACAGGGAAAAAGCTCCTACGAGCAGTACTTC. This rearrangement joins TRBV9 to TRBJ2-7, with 8 bases identical to TRBD1. The CDR3 has 16 amino acids. The germline V gene encodes CDR1 SGDLS and CDR2 YYNGEE. V shed 3 bases, J shed 0 bases, and the junction held 8 bases outside the gene matches.

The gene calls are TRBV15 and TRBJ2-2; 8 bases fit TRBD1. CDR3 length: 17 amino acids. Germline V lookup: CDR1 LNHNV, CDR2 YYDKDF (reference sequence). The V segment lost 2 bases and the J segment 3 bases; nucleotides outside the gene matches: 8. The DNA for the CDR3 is TGTGCCACCAGCAGAAGAGATGAACAGGGGGACACCGGGGAGCTGTTTTTT. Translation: CATSRRDEQGDTGELFF.

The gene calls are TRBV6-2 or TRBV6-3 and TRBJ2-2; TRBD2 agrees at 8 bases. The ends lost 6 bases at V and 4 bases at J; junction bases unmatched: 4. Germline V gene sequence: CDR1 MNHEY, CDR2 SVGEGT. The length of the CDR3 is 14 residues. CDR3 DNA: TGTGCCAGCAGCACCGGGACTAGCACCGGGGAGCTGTTTTTT. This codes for CASSTGTSTGELFF.

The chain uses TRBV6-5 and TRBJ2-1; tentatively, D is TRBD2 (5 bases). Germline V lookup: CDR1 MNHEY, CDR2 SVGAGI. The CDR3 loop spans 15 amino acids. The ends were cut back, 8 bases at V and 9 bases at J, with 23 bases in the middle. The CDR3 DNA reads TGTGCCAGCTCCCGAGGGCCCTCTAATCCTGGTGAGCAGTTCTTC. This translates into CASSRGPSNPGEQFF.

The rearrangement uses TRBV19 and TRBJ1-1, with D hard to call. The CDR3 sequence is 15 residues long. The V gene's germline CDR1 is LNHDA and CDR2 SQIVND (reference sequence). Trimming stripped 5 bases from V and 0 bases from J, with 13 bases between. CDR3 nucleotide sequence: TGTGCCAGTAGTCCCAGGATCGACATGAACACTGAAGCTTTCTTT. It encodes CASSPRIDMNTEAFF.

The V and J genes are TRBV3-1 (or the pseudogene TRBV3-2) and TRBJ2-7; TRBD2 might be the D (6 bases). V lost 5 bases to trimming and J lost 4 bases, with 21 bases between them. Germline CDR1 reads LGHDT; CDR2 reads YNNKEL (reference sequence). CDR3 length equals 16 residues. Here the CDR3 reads CASSSVDRDSRYEQYF. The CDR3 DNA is TGTGCCAGCAGCTCAGTGGATCGGGACTCTAGGTACGAGCAGTACTTC.

CDR3: CAIQDYSGNTIYF. The CDR3 DNA reads as TGTGCCATACAGGATTACTCTGGAAACACCATATATTTT. The chain combines TRBV28 with TRBJ1-3; D is possibly TRBD1 (5 bases). Germline CDR1 is MDHEN and CDR2 is SYDVKM. This CDR3 has 13 residues. V shed 10 bases and J shed 0 bases, with 10 bases lying between them.